A single sample gave rise to the 23 T cell receptor beta chains below, sequenced in a study of CD8+ T cells in alopecia areata. Described treatment: oral pan-JAK inhibitor, 5-10 mg twice daily. cDNA serving as the sequencing template came from extracted, reverse transcribed RNA. Repertoires were generated with immunoSEQ multiplex PCR, while TCRdb's copy carries only in-frame clones and drops some. Of 180,000 or so clones in the sample, about 53% were seen once. Sequences were derived from CD8+ T cells sorted from blood, sampled at week 24, from a patient treated with tofacitinib. All receptors derive from a human donor with alopecia areata.

The V and J genes are TRBV11-2 and TRBJ2-7; D gene unclear. V lost 2 bases and J lost 3, with 8 bases in between. Germline-derived CDR1 and CDR2 are SGHAT and FQNNGV. The CDR3 is made up of 13 amino acids. Written as DNA, the CDR3 is TGTGCCAGCAGCTTAAATTCGCGCTACGAGCAGTACTTC. Protein sequence: CASSLNSRYEQYF.

V and J are TRBV29-1 and TRBJ1-2, with TRBD1 as a possible D gene (6 bases). V was cut by 3 bases and J by 6 bases, with 11 bases left in between. The CDR3 spans 12 residues. From germline, CDR1 is SQVTM and CDR2 ANQGSEA. This CDR3 is CSVDAGADGYTF. CDR3 bases: TGCAGCGTTGACGCGGGGGCGGATGGCTACACCTTC.

The CDR3 nucleotides read TGCAGCGTTGATTTGCGGACAGGGTATTTTTGTGGGTACTTC. It is translated as CSVDLRTGYFCGYF. The chain is built from TRBV29-1 and TRBJ2-7; 8 bases are shared with TRBD1. This CDR3 is 14 amino acids long. CDR1 SQVTM and CDR2 ANQGSEA come from the germline V gene. Trimming cost V 3 bases and J 12 bases; bases outside gene matches: 16.

This clone has at least ten counts. The sample contains more than one DNA sequence encoding this CDR3. For the CDR3, the DNA is TGTGCCAGCAGCTTTGGGGGCACAGATACGCAGTATTTT. Amino acid sequence: CASSFGGTDTQYF. The V call is TRBV7-9, the J call TRBJ2-3; no reliable D call. Germline V CDR1 and CDR2: SEHNR, FQNEAQ (reference sequence). The CDR3 runs 13 residues. V gave up 3 bases and J gave up 1 base, with 5 bases separating them.

The V and J genes are TRBV29-1 and TRBJ1-2, with 7 positions matching TRBD1. V lost 5 bases, J lost 6 bases, and 3 bases stayed unmatched. Germline lookup yields CDR1 SQVTM and CDR2 ANQGSEA. The CDR3 spans 11 residues. CDR3 sequence reads: CSVRDSDGYTF. CDR3 in DNA: TGCAGCGTTAGGGACAGCGATGGCTACACCTTC.

This clone was seen only a few times. DNA of the CDR3: TGCAGCGTTCCCCCCGGGACAGGGGCCTACAATGAGCAGTTCTTC. It translates to CSVPPGTGAYNEQFF. The J gene is TRBJ2-1, the V gene TRBV29-1; 10 bases are a match to TRBD1. The J segment lost 2 bases and the V segment lost 5 bases, leaving 6 bases of the junction unmatched. This CDR3 has 15 amino acids. Germline CDR1 is SQVTM and CDR2 is ANQGSEA.

The chain recombines TRBV7-2 with TRBJ2-3; 7 nucleotides agree with TRBD2. With V trimmed by 5 bases and J by 5 bases, 13 bases remained unmatched. The length of the CDR3 is 16 residues. Germline-derived CDR1 and CDR2 are SGHTA and FQGNSA. CDR3 nucleotides: TGTGCCAGCAGCCCCCCGGCTAGCGGACGAGGAGATACGCAGTATTTT. This sequence encodes CASSPPASGRGDTQYF.

This chain uses TRBV4-1 with TRBJ2-7, with 7 positions matching TRBD1. Germline V lookup: CDR1 MGHRA, CDR2 YSYEKL. V dropped 1 base and J dropped 4; count of bases not matched to a gene: 4. The CDR3 has 14 amino acids. The CDR3 spells CASSQGSQGYEQYF. The CDR3 nucleotides read TGCGCCAGCAGCCAAGGATCACAGGGGTACGAGCAGTACTTC.

The V and J genes are TRBV29-1 and TRBJ1-2; no firm D call. Germline loops: CDR1 SQVTM, CDR2 ANQGSEA. Trimming took off 2 bases at V and 8 bases at J, with 6 bases between the two ends. The CDR3 has 10 amino acids. The CDR3 sequence: CSVEKVGYTF. The CDR3 DNA reads as TGCAGCGTTGAAAAAGTAGGCTACACCTTC.

Worth noting for this clone: The junction departs from germline at one end; a sequencing error may be responsible. The chain uses TRBV29-1 and TRBJ1-2; 10 positions match TRBD1. Germline loops: CDR1 SQVTM, CDR2 ANQGSEA. The CDR3 runs to 11 residues. The CDR3: CSVFRDRGVRF. CDR3 nucleotides: TGCAGCGTTTTCCGGGACAGGGGCGTTCGCTTC.

This clone was seen more than once but under ten times. V and J are TRBV25-1 and TRBJ2-5; TRBD1 matches 10 bases. Germline V gene data show CDR1 as MGHDK and CDR2 as SYGVNS. This CDR3 spans 18 amino acids. Losses at the gene ends were 1 base for V and 5 bases for J; bases not matched to a gene: 13. The CDR3 spells CASSEWTTGTGVGETQYF. As DNA, the CDR3 is TGTGCCAGCAGTGAATGGACGACCGGGACAGGGGTTGGGGAGACCCAGTACTTC. Variable domain in full (rest from reference TRBV25-1 and TRBJ2-5): EADIYQTPRYLVIGTGKKITLECSQTMGHDKMYWYQQDPGMELHLIHYSYGVNSTEKGDLSSESTVSRIRTEHFPLTLESARPSHTSQYLCASSEWTTGTGVGETQYFGPGTRLLVL.

The CDR3 loop reads CSVRPGALETQYF. The DNA of the CDR3 is TGCAGCGTTCGTCCAGGGGCGCTAGAGACCCAGTACTTC. The chain recombines TRBV29-1 with TRBJ2-5; the D gene is possibly TRBD1 (6 bases). Between the trimmed V and J ends, which lost 5 bases and 4 bases, there was a span of 14 bases. The CDR3 length is 13 residues. Germline lookup yields CDR1 SQVTM and CDR2 ANQGSEA.

V gene TRBV27 combines with J gene TRBJ2-1; possibly TRBD1 for D (6 bases). The CDR3 is 12 amino acids. CDR1 and CDR2 (germline): MNHEY, SMNVEV (reference sequence). With 5 bases removed from V and 4 bases from J, the gap between germline ends came to 6 bases. CDR3 DNA sequence: TGTGCCAGCAGTACAGGGTACAATGAGCAGTTCTTC. It translates to CASSTGYNEQFF.

The CDR3 region has the DNA TGTGCCAGCAGGGACGGGAGCTCCTACGAGCAGTACTTC. Protein sequence: CASRDGSSYEQYF. The V and J genes are TRBV25-1 and TRBJ2-7; D possibly corresponds to TRBD2 (6 bases). Trimming removed 6 bases from V and 0 bases from J, with 9 bases in between. The CDR3 spans 13 residues. Germline V lookup: CDR1 MGHDK, CDR2 SYGVNS.

The chain uses TRBV9 and TRBJ1-1; a weak D match, TRBD1 (6 bases). Trimming stripped 4 bases from V and 3 bases from J, with 13 bases between. There are 14 residues in the CDR3. From germline, CDR1 is SGDLS and CDR2 YYNGEE. CDR3 in amino acids: CASSFRGFDTEAFF. CDR3 coding DNA: TGTGCCAGCAGCTTCAGGGGTTTTGACACTGAAGCTTTCTTT. The full variable domain, rest sourced from reference TRBV9 and TRBJ1-1, is DSGVTQTPKHLITATGQRVTLRCSPRSGDLSVYWYQQSLDQGLQFLIQYYNGEERAKGNILERFSAQQFPDLHSELNLSSLELGDSALYFCASSFRGFDTEAFFGQGTRLTVV.

The rearrangement uses TRBV2 and TRBJ2-1; D perhaps matches TRBD2 (5 bases). The CDR3 is made up of 13 amino acids. V lost 4 bases and J lost 10, with 14 bases in between. The germline V gene has CDR1 SNHLY and CDR2 FYNNEI. CDR3 sequence reads: CASSGGGFLEQFF. The CDR3 nucleotides read TGTGCCAGCAGTGGAGGAGGATTTCTCGAGCAGTTCTTC.

The chain uses TRBV29-1 and TRBJ1-2, with 8 nucleotides matching TRBD1. CDR1 is SQVTM and CDR2 is ANQGSEA in the germline V gene. The CDR3 spans 17 residues. J lost 0 bases, V lost 1 base, and 10 bases had no gene match. CDR3 DNA: TGCAGCGTTGAAGGCCGGACAGGGTCGGGGGCTAACTATGGCTACACCTTC. As protein: CSVEGRTGSGANYGYTF.

The chain uses TRBV14 and TRBJ1-1; no clear D gene. CDR3 length: 11 amino acids. CDR1 and CDR2 from the germline V gene are SGHDN and FVKESK. Trimming left V 3 bases short and J 8 bases short, with 7 bases between. CDR3 nucleotides: TGTGCCAGCAGCCAGGGGTTAGAAGCTTTCTTT. It encodes CASSQGLEAFF.

This clone is a singleton in its sample. The rearrangement uses TRBV9 and TRBJ1-2; 10 bases fit TRBD1. The length of the CDR3 is 17 residues. The junction had 10 bases not matched to a gene; V was cut back by 0 bases and J by 5 bases. Germline V CDR1 and CDR2: SGDLS, YYNGEE. This CDR3 is CASSVGDRGPSRYGYTF. The CDR3 DNA reads as TGTGCCAGCAGCGTAGGCGACAGGGGGCCTTCACGGTATGGCTACACCTTC.

The chain has TRBV29-1 and TRBJ1-5; tentative D call: TRBD1 (5 bases). The germline CDR1 and CDR2 sequences are SQVTM and ANQGSEA. Trimming pared 5 bases from V and 2 bases from J, leaving 7 bases between. CDR3 length: 12 residues. The CDR3 spells CSVKQGNQPQHF. The CDR3 nucleotides are TGCAGCGTTAAACAGGGCAATCAGCCCCAGCATTTT. The complete variable domain, with remaining parts taken from reference TRBV29-1 and TRBJ1-5, reads SAVISQKPSRDICQRGTSLTIQCQVDSQVTMMFWYRQQPGQSLTLIATANQGSEATYESGFVIDKFPISRPNLTFSTLTVSNMSPEDSSIYLCSVKQGNQPQHFGDGTRLSIL.

V gene TRBV14 combines with J gene TRBJ2-7; D ambiguous. Looked up from germline, CDR1 is SGHDN and CDR2 is FVKESK. This CDR3 has 11 amino acids. The V and J ends lost 0 bases and 7 bases respectively, with 4 bases between them. For the CDR3, the DNA is TGTGCCAGCAGCCAAGATCTTGAGCAGTACTTC. Translating it yields CASSQDLEQYF. The full variable domain, rest sourced from reference TRBV14 and TRBJ2-7, is EAGVTQFPSHSVIEKGQTVTLRCDPISGHDNLYWYRRVMGKEIKFLLHFVKESKQDESGMPNNRFLAERTGGTYSTLKVQPAELEDSGVYFCASSQDLEQYFGPGTRLTVT.

The chain uses TRBV6-6 and TRBJ2-5; 9 positions agree with TRBD1. This CDR3 spans 14 amino acids. With V trimmed by 5 bases and J by 3 bases, 4 bases remained unmatched. From germline, CDR1 is MNHNY and CDR2 SVGAGI (reference sequence). The CDR3 protein is CASSGRDREETQYF. The CDR3 region has the DNA TGTGCCAGCAGTGGCAGGGACAGGGAAGAGACCCAGTACTTC.

This clone was seen more than once but under ten times. This chain joins TRBV7-2 and TRBJ2-3; maybe TRBD1 (5 bases). The CDR3 contains 16 residues. The V and J ends lost 5 bases and 2 bases respectively, with 17 bases between them. The germline V gene encodes CDR1 SGHTA and CDR2 FQGNSA. The CDR3 region is CASSPGLRLTTDTQYF. CDR3 DNA: TGTGCCAGCAGCCCAGGGCTGCGCCTTACCACAGATACGCAGTATTTT.